Listed below are T cell receptor beta chains from one sample, sequenced in a study of blood T cell repertoires in COVID-19. Only in-frame clones appear in the TCRdb table, and some are missing; sequencing was by immunoSEQ multiplex PCR. The repertoire includes 310,000 or so clones, roughly 84% of them detected once, and 1% sits in the top ten. Sequenced material: peripheral blood. The receptors derive from a man aged 45-60 years with active or convalescent COVID-19. Both conserved end residues are part of each CDR3. D genes are given only for firm matches. Clone size is given for some rows only: seen once, a few or many times, or a class if the clone is expanded.

J gene,D gene,V gene,clone size,CDR3 protein,CDR3 DNA
TRBJ2-6,.,TRBV6-5,.,CASSYYAGANVLTF,TGTGCCAGCAGCTATTACGCTGGGGCCAACGTCCTGACTTTC
TRBJ2-7,TRBD2,TRBV2,.,CASSEELAGSSYEQYF,TGTGCCAGCAGTGAGGAGCTAGCGGGTAGCTCCTACGAGCAGTACTTC
TRBJ1-6,.,TRBV10-3,.,CAISASTSSYNSPLHF,TGTGCCATCAGTGCTAGCACGAGCTCCTATAATTCACCCCTCCACTTT
TRBJ2-7,TRBD1,TRBV6-6,.,CASSPGQEFYEQYF,TGTGCCAGCAGTCCGGGACAGGAGTTCTACGAGCAGTACTTC
TRBJ2-3,.,TRBV15,.,CATSRAGNTDTQYF,TGTGCCACCAGCAGAGCAGGGAACACAGATACGCAGTATTTT
TRBJ1-3,TRBD1,TRBV11-3,.,CASSPGGSGNTIYF,TGTGCCAGCAGCCCAGGGGGCTCTGGAAACACCATATATTTT
TRBJ2-7,TRBD1,TRBV6-9,.,CASSYPGDRAYEQYF,TGTGCCAGCAGTTATCCGGGGGACAGGGCCTACGAGCAGTACTTC
TRBJ2-1,TRBD2,TRBV7-2,.,CASSLVSGRSENEQFF,TGTGCCAGCAGCTTAGTTAGCGGGAGGTCGGAGAATGAGCAGTTCTTC
TRBJ1-3,.,TRBV9,.,CASSVGTVYGNTIYF,TGTGCCAGCAGCGTAGGGACAGTTTATGGAAACACCATATATTTT
TRBJ2-2,TRBD2,TRBV6-2/TRBV6-3,.,CASSRREFANTGELFF,TGTGCCAGCAGTCGGCGGGAGTTCGCGAACACCGGGGAGCTGTTTTTT
TRBJ2-5,.,TRBV21-1,.,CASTWDRLYQETQYF,TGTGCCAGCACATGGGACAGACTGTACCAAGAGACCCAGTACTTC
TRBJ1-1,.,TRBV6-5,.,CASSRQSMNTEAFF,TGTGCCAGCAGTCGACAGAGCATGAACACTGAAGCTTTCTTT
TRBJ1-1,.,TRBV7-2,.,CASSLDQRGTEAFF,TGTGCCAGCAGCTTAGACCAAAGGGGCACTGAAGCTTTCTTT
TRBJ2-1,TRBD2,TRBV9,.,CASSVASGSRNEQFF,TGTGCCAGCAGCGTAGCGAGCGGGAGTAGGAATGAGCAGTTCTTC
TRBJ1-4,TRBD1,TRBV5-1,once,CASSSGQGSEKLFF,TGCGCCAGCAGCTCCGGACAGGGAAGTGAAAAACTGTTTTTT
TRBJ2-7,TRBD2,TRBV7-9,.,CASSFGREGSLLPYEQYF,TGTGCCAGCAGCTTTGGGCGGGAGGGCTCCCTCCTACCCTACGAGCAGTACTTC
TRBJ1-4,.,TRBV2,once,CASSEDRAGDEKLFF,TGTGCCAGCAGTGAAGACAGGGCGGGTGATGAAAAACTGTTTTTT
TRBJ2-2,TRBD1,TRBV28,once,CASSTGQGGHTGELFF,TGTGCCAGCAGTACCGGACAGGGAGGACATACCGGGGAGCTGTTTTTT
TRBJ2-1,.,TRBV7-2,.,CASSLPSRTYNEQFF,TGTGCCAGCAGCTTACCTAGCAGAACCTACAATGAGCAGTTCTTC
TRBJ2-1,.,TRBV29-1,.,CSVGPEQFF,TGCAGCGTTGGTCCGGAGCAGTTCTTC
TRBJ1-6,TRBD1,TRBV5-6,.,CASSTARGLGSPLHF,TGTGCCAGCAGCACCGCCAGGGGGCTCGGTTCACCCCTCCACTTT
TRBJ2-3,TRBD2,TRBV5-4,.,CASSLGGAGGPDTQYF,TGTGCCAGCAGCTTGGGTGGGGCGGGAGGGCCAGATACGCAGTATTTT
TRBJ1-4,.,TRBV3-1/TRBV3-2,.,CASSLGHKAEKLFF,TGTGCCAGCAGCCTTGGACATAAAGCTGAAAAACTGTTTTTT
TRBJ1-1,.,TRBV20-1,.,CSASPARGTEAFF,TGCAGTGCTAGTCCCGCCAGGGGCACTGAAGCTTTCTTT
TRBJ2-7,.,TRBV14,.,CASSPLGSGSTYEQYF,TGTGCCAGCAGCCCCCTGGGCTCGGGGTCTACCTACGAGCAGTACTTC
TRBJ1-1,TRBD1,TRBV5-1,.,CASSYTGTGPRTEAFF,TGCGCCAGCAGCTACACCGGGACAGGCCCAAGGACTGAAGCTTTCTTT
TRBJ2-1,.,TRBV4-2,once,CASSQDSGGPRNEQFF,TGTGCCAGCAGCCAAGACAGCGGAGGGCCCCGCAATGAGCAGTTCTTC
TRBJ2-7,TRBD2,TRBV6-5,.,CASRLGLAGGYEQYF,TGTGCCAGCAGGCTTGGACTAGCGGGAGGCTACGAGCAGTACTTC
TRBJ2-7,TRBD1,TRBV2,.,CASGRDSSSYEQYF,TGTGCCAGCGGCCGGGACAGCAGCTCCTACGAGCAGTACTTC
TRBJ1-1,.,TRBV12-3/TRBV12-4,.,CASITQGNEAFF,TGTGCCAGCATTACACAGGGAAATGAAGCTTTCTTT
TRBJ1-4,.,TRBV10-3,.,CAISARQSNEKLFF,TGTGCCATCAGTGCCCGACAGTCTAATGAAAAACTGTTTTTT
TRBJ1-1,TRBD1,TRBV19,.,CASSIQGTGTEAFF,TGTGCCAGTAGTATACAGGGGACAGGGACTGAAGCTTTCTTT
TRBJ2-1,TRBD2,TRBV6-5,.,CASILREGSYNEQFF,TGTGCCAGCATACTCCGGGAGGGCTCCTACAATGAGCAGTTCTTC
TRBJ2-7,.,TRBV27,.,CASSLYRGSNEQYF,TGTGCCAGCAGTTTATATCGGGGGTCAAACGAGCAGTACTTC
TRBJ1-2,.,TRBV5-1,.,CASSLAAGLVGYTF,TGCGCCAGCAGCTTGGCCGCTGGACTCGTCGGCTACACCTTC
TRBJ2-7,.,TRBV10-3,.,CAISEGVGGSYEQYF,TGTGCCATCAGTGAGGGGGTCGGGGGTTCTTACGAGCAGTACTTC
TRBJ2-5,.,TRBV29-1,few,CSVERGETQYF,TGCAGCGTTGAAAGGGGAGAGACCCAGTACTTC
TRBJ2-5,TRBD2,TRBV2,.,CASRGTSGLGSALTQYF,TGTGCCAGCAGGGGGACTAGCGGGCTTGGGAGTGCCCTGACCCAGTACTTC
TRBJ1-2,.,TRBV28,.,CASSLIQDFNYGYTF,TGTGCCAGCAGTTTGATCCAGGATTTTAACTATGGCTACACCTTC
TRBJ2-7,.,TRBV6-5,few,CASSLYGGDEQYF,TGTGCCAGCAGCCTCTATGGAGGTGACGAGCAGTACTTC
TRBJ1-4,TRBD1,TRBV5-1,.,CASSSQGAGANEKLFF,TGCGCCAGCAGCTCTCAGGGGGCAGGGGCTAATGAAAAACTGTTTTTT
TRBJ2-1,TRBD1,TRBV10-3,.,CAITKGQSSYNEQFF,TGTGCCATCACCAAGGGACAGTCCTCCTACAATGAGCAGTTCTTC
TRBJ2-3,TRBD1,TRBV18,.,CASYRDRDTDTQYF,TGTGCCAGTTACCGGGACAGGGACACAGATACGCAGTATTTT
TRBJ1-2,.,TRBV5-4,.,CASSLGVALRYGYTF,TGTGCCAGCAGCTTGGGGGTAGCCCTACGCTATGGCTACACCTTC
TRBJ1-2,TRBD1,TRBV5-6,.,CASSRDRVGYGYTF,TGTGCCAGCAGCCGGGACAGGGTAGGGTATGGCTACACCTTC
TRBJ2-1,.,TRBV10-3,.,CAIRGGRTYNEQFF,TGTGCCATCAGAGGAGGGCGTACCTACAATGAGCAGTTCTTC
TRBJ1-2,.,TRBV7-9,.,CASSLPGGLSSNYGYTF,TGTGCCAGCAGCTTACCCGGGGGTCTGTCCTCTAACTATGGCTACACCTTC
TRBJ2-2,TRBD1,TRBV19,.,CASIDRGNTGELFF,TGTGCCAGTATCGACAGGGGGAACACCGGGGAGCTGTTTTTT
TRBJ2-2,.,TRBV12-3/TRBV12-4,.,CASSPSGELFF,TGTGCCAGCAGTCCGAGCGGGGAGCTGTTTTTT